Sequencing of this T cell receptor (beta chain) was carried out in a study of cytomegalovirus exposure and HLA in healthy donors. Background on the study: As released early, the data held about 85 million unique TCRs from HLA-typed donors.

Study-wide results and caveats: The authors confirmed in vitro that a few CMV-associated chains were specific for CMV antigens. TCR beta chains associated with HLA were, in a later analysis, more clonally expanded than equally common others. From TCR beta sequences, most subjects' HLA-A and HLA-B alleles were reportedly predicted accurately.

To note about this clone: No antigen is known for it.

With V trimmed by 4 bases and J by 7 bases, 7 bases remained unmatched. CDR3 length equals 13 residues. Per the germline V gene, CDR1 is SEHNR and CDR2 is FQNEAQ (reference sequence). PCR primers comprised 60 Vbeta and 13 Jbeta primers. Profiled with immunoSEQ multiplex PCR; TCRdb holds only in-frame clones, not every one. The table has some 90,000 clones, approximately 80% seen once. Sequenced: PBMCs. The chain joins TRBV7-9 to TRBJ2-7, with 7 bases fitting TRBD1. This TCR came from a man in his forties in good health and CMV-seronegative. The CDR3 DNA reads TGTGCCAGCAGCTCACTGACAGGGAGAGAGCAGTACTTC. Encoded protein: CASSSLTGREQYF.